Listed here are 8 T cell receptor beta chains from one sample, sequenced in a study of molecular identifiers for immune sequencing clone quantification. TCRdb re-called the PCR reads through MiXCR, storing one row per CDR3 protein. This table holds 550,000 to 750,000 distinct CDR3 sequences, 15% to 20% found once. Sequencing was carried out using naive CD8+ T cells from blood, with Jurkat cell RNA spiked in. Subset described: FACS-sorted CD8+CD4-CCR7+CD45RA+ naive T cells. These receptors all stem from a human donor in good health. Some libraries in this study had Jurkat cell RNA spiked in.

Ten or more counts support this clonotype. V usage is TRBV20-1 and J usage is TRBJ2-3; maybe TRBD1 (6 bases). The CDR3 totals 14 residues. Between the trimmed V and J ends, which lost 5 bases and 2 bases, there was a span of 14 bases. Germline CDR1 reads DFQATT; CDR2 reads SNEGSKA (reference sequence). The CDR3 here is CSACTGQITDTQYF. CDR3 bases: TGCAGTGCTTGTACCGGACAGATCACAGATACGCAGTATTTT.

This clonotype was observed many times. The chain employs TRBV3-1 and TRBJ2-7; D unclear. The CDR3 totals 14 residues. The germline V gene has CDR1 LGHDT and CDR2 YNNKEL (reference sequence). Trimming removed 6 bases from V and 0 bases from J, with 12 bases in between. This CDR3 reads CASSPEVFSYEQYF. The CDR3 DNA reads as TGTGCCAGCAGTCCCGAGGTGTTCTCCTACGAGCAGTACTTC.

This clonotype was detected many times. J is TRBJ1-4 and V is TRBV7-9, with D unresolved. The germline CDR1 and CDR2 sequences are SEHNR and FQNEAQ (reference sequence). V was shortened by 5 bases and J by 0 bases, with 16 bases between the two germline ends. The CDR3 spans 17 residues. The CDR3, as DNA: TGTGCCAGCAGCCGTATCTCTGGAGGGACAACTAATGAAAAACTGTTTTTT. As protein: CASSRISGGTTNEKLFF.

This clonotype was seen repeatedly, ten times or more. The CDR3 nucleotides are TGTGCCACCAGTGGCCTTGGAGACACCGGGGAGCTGTTTTTT. This translates into CATSGLGDTGELFF. V is TRBV24-1 and J is TRBJ2-2; D not certain. The CDR3 runs 14 residues. V was clipped by 5 bases and J by 3 bases, with 9 bases between them. Per germline, CDR1 KGHDR and CDR2 SFDVKD.

This clonotype was observed many times. The chain's CDR3 is CATSRDWANTEAFF. The DNA of the CDR3 is TGTGCCACCAGCAGAGATTGGGCGAACACTGAAGCTTTCTTT. V usage is TRBV15 and J usage is TRBJ1-1, with D unresolved. In germline, CDR1 is LNHNV, CDR2 YYDKDF (reference sequence). CDR3 length equals 14 residues. Trimming removed 0 bases at V and 1 base at J, with 6 bases between.

This clonotype has at least ten counts. The CDR3 protein is CASSFDSQETQYF. The CDR3 DNA reads TGTGCCAGCAGCTTTGACAGTCAAGAGACCCAGTACTTC. The V call is TRBV5-4, the J call TRBJ2-5, with a possible D match to TRBD1 (5 bases). Germline lookup yields CDR1 SGHNT and CDR2 YYREEE (reference sequence). Trimming shortened V by 2 bases and J by 2 bases, and 7 bases separated the two germline ends. The CDR3 contains 13 residues.

In this sample, this clonotype turned up many times. The chain couples TRBV29-1 to TRBJ1-2; 8 nucleotides line up with TRBD1. This CDR3 is built from 14 residues. V was pared by 3 bases and J by 4 bases, with 7 bases of the junction left unmatched. Germline CDR1 is SQVTM and CDR2 is ANQGSEA. CDR3 sequence: CSVEGTGAPYGYTF. In DNA form, the CDR3 reads TGCAGCGTTGAGGGGACAGGAGCTCCCTATGGCTACACCTTC.

Ten or more counts support this clonotype. The gene calls are TRBV5-4 and TRBJ1-4; TRBD1 aligns across 7 bases. Germline V lookup: CDR1 SGHNT, CDR2 YYREEE (reference sequence). The CDR3 consists of 15 residues. Losses at the gene ends were 4 bases for V and 4 bases for J; bases not matched to a gene: 7. The CDR3 sequence is CASSDMGQNNEKLFF. DNA for the CDR3: TGTGCCAGCAGCGATATGGGACAGAATAATGAAAAACTGTTTTTT. Full variable domain (rest looked up from reference TRBV5-4 and TRBJ1-4): ETGVTQSPTHLIKTRGQQVTLRCSSQSGHNTVSWYQQALGQGPQFIFQYYREEENGRGNFPPRFSGLQFPNYSSELNVNALELDDSALYLCASSDMGQNNEKLFFGSGTQLSVL.